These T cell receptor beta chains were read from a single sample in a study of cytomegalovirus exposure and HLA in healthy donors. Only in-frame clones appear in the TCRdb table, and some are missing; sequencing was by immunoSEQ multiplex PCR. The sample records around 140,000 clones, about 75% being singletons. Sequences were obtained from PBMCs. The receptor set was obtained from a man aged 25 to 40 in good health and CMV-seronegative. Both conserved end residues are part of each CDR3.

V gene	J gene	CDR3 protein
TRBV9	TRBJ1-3	CASSVGGAAGNTIYF
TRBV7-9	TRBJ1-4	CASSKTGTGVNEKLFF
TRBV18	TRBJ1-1	CASSPRGGLNTEAFF
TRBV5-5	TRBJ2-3	CASGFSWGPDTQYF
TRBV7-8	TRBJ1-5	CASSSTGPGQGPGRMAQHF
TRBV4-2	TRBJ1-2	CASSQDSRGGYTF
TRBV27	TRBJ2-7	CASSTSRGAYEQYF
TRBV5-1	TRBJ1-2	CASSLGQGFVDGYTF
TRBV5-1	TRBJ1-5	CASSLYAAGGNQPQHF
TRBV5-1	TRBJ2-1	CASSLGQGSFF
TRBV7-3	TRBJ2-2	CASSLRGPGQGAVGTGELFF
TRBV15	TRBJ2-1	CATSRERGRTYNEQFF
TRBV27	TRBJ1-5	CASSPRHSNQPQHF
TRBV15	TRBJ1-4	CATSRGTATNEKLFF
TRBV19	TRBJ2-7	CASSIRHRAHEQYF
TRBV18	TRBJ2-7	CASSPVQTYEQYF
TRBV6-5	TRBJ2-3	CASSSPSGSTDTQYF
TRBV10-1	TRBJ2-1	CASSDRGGAHNEQFF
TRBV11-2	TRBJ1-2	CASSLGGDRPYGYTF
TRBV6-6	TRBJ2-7	CASTPHRGIYEQYF
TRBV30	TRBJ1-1	CAWSLGLNTEAFF
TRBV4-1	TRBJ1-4	CASSQRDRANEKLFF
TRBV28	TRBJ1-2	CASSLITGGYGYTF
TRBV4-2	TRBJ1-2	CASSQDVPDRPDYGYTF
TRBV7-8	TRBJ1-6	CASTPGGLYNSPLHF
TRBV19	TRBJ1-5	CASSIVGQALEPNQPQHF
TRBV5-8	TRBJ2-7	CASSLSPGSLEQYF
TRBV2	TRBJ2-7	CATGTAPYEQYF
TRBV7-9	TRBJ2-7	CASSPLPGGSLGEQYF
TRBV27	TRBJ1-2	CASSVSGTPNYGYTF
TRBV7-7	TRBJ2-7	CASSSTGSGEQYF
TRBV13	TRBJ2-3	CASSRREVERPQYF
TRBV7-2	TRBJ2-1	CASSLPQGYKFF
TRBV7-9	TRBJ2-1	CASSLGPSGDTHEQFF
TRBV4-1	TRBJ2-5	CASSQAGLAAGRYF
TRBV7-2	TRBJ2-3	CASSLAQRGGTDTQYF